This T cell receptor (beta chain) derives from a study of T cell responses to AZD1222 COVID-19 vaccine. Assay: immunoSEQ multiplex PCR; the TCRdb copy retains only in-frame clones and omits some. The sample carries roughly 100,000 clones, 85% to 90% recorded once. V gave up 4 bases and J gave up 8 bases, with 8 bases separating them. This CDR3 is built from 12 residues. Looked up from germline, CDR1 is LNHNV and CDR2 is YYDKDF (reference sequence). This clone was picked up a small number of times. The receptor was derived from an adult in good health. The sample here was peripheral blood, taken on day 0 of AZD1222 vaccination. The chain has TRBV15 and TRBJ2-2; D not resolved. The CDR3 DNA reads as TGTGCCACCAGCACTCACGGGGGGGAGCTGTTTTTT. It specifies CATSTHGGELFF.